Reported below is one T cell receptor beta chain. The assay was immunoSEQ multiplex PCR, and TCRdb's table has in-frame clones only and misses some. The data hold around 360,000 clones, with around 87% observed a single time. Seattle researchers signed up patients amid active infection and tracked them longitudinally. The germline V gene has CDR1 MNHEY and CDR2 SVGAGI. Trimming took 6 bases from V and 3 from J, leaving 18 bases between them. CDR3 length: 15 amino acids. These data belong to a study of blood T cell repertoires in COVID-19. The sequencing input was peripheral blood. The chain has TRBV6-5 and TRBJ2-7, with D perhaps matching TRBD2 (6 bases). This sequence originates from a woman between 25 and 40 years old with COVID-19, enrolled during active disease. The CDR3 loop reads CASRERRDRDYEQYF. The DNA of the CDR3 is TGTGCCAGCAGGGAGAGGCGGGACCGAGACTACGAGCAGTACTTC.